What follows describes a single T cell receptor beta chain. Its antigen is currently unknown. Assay: immunoSEQ multiplex PCR; the TCRdb copy retains only in-frame clones and omits some. This sample has under 13,000 clones, with more than 60% found just once. These data are taken from a study of OX40 agonist ivuxolimab in advanced cancers. Study conclusions and caveats: Specificity for antigen went undetermined in the expanded peripheral T cells. Partial responders treated at 0.1-3.0 mg/kg exhibited clonal expansion among the lowest measured.

The clonotype was recovered from an adult with an advanced solid tumor such as melanoma, head and neck, liver or kidney cancer. The material was CD4+ or CD8+ T cells sorted from blood, obtained in a trial of the OX40 agonist ivuxolimab.

The CDR3 here is CAIGAGGGNNEQFF. The CDR3 nucleotides are TGTGCCATAGGGGCCGGAGGTGGTAACAATGAGCAGTTCTTC. The V and J genes are TRBV6-6 and TRBJ2-1; D possibly uses TRBD1 or TRBD2 (5 bases each). Germline CDR1 MNHNY, CDR2 SVGAGI (reference sequence). Trimming stripped 10 bases from V and 5 bases from J, with 18 bases between. The CDR3 contains 14 residues.